One and the same sample provided the 17 T cell receptor beta chains below, sequenced in a study of PD-1 blockade in classical Hodgkin lymphoma. Only in-frame clones appear in the TCRdb table, and some are missing; sequencing was by immunoSEQ multiplex PCR. The table has about 46,000 clones, 60% to 85% seen once. All patients relapsed after autologous stem cell transplantation, and brentuximab vedotin exposure varied. This material consisted of peripheral blood mononuclear cells (PBMCs), taken before the second cycle of nivolumab. The source is a human donor with classical Hodgkin lymphoma.

This clone was seen a handful of times. This same CDR3 is encoded by further DNA sequences in the sample. The J gene is TRBJ2-2, the V gene TRBV6-5, with D hard to call. The CDR3 consists of 13 residues. Trimming cost V 7 bases and J 4 bases, with 10 bases left between them. Germline lookup yields CDR1 MNHEY and CDR2 SVGAGI. The CDR3, as DNA: TGTGCCAGCACCCCCACTGGCACCGGGGAGCTGTTTTTT. Protein: CASTPTGTGELFF.

The chain couples TRBV6-5 to TRBJ1-1; the D gene is possibly TRBD1 (5 bases). The CDR3 contains 15 residues. CDR1 and CDR2 (germline): MNHEY, SVGAGI. V gave up 3 bases and J gave up 6 bases, with 17 bases separating them. DNA for the CDR3: TGTGCCAGCAGTTATTCTGTGGGGCAAGGGGCTGAAGCTTTCTTT. This codes for CASSYSVGQGAEAFF.

The V gene is TRBV5-4, the J gene TRBJ2-5; 9 nucleotides align to TRBD2. The CDR3 length is 15 residues. J was trimmed by 3 bases and V by 5 bases; bases with no gene match: 8. Germline V lookup: CDR1 SGHNT, CDR2 YYREEE (reference sequence). CDR3 nucleotide sequence: TGTGCCAGCAGTGGAGCGGGGGGATGGGAAGAGACCCAGTACTTC. Protein: CASSGAGGWEETQYF.

The chain has TRBV5-4 and TRBJ2-1; 9 nucleotides agree with TRBD2. In germline, CDR1 is SGHNT, CDR2 YYREEE (reference sequence). V shed 1 base and J 9 bases; nucleotides not matched to a gene: 11. This CDR3 has 16 residues. The CDR3 DNA reads TGTGCCAGCAGCTTGTTCGGGGTAGCGGGAGTACGTGAGCAGTTCTTC. This translates into CASSLFGVAGVREQFF. Full variable domain (missing parts from reference TRBV5-4 and TRBJ2-1): ETGVTQSPTHLIKTRGQQVTLRCSSQSGHNTVSWYQQALGQGPQFIFQYYREEENGRGNFPPRFSGLQFPNYSSELNVNALELDDSALYLCASSLFGVAGVREQFFGPGTRLTVL.

The chain couples TRBV19 to TRBJ1-1, with D unresolved. This CDR3 is built from 11 residues. Germline V lookup: CDR1 LNHDA, CDR2 SQIVND (reference sequence). The ends were cut back, 6 bases at V and 4 bases at J, with 6 bases in the middle. CDR3 bases: TGTGCCAGTAGCCTTCGCACTGAAGCTTTCTTT. It codes for CASSLRTEAFF.

There are many counts of this clone. This rearrangement joins TRBV6-1 to TRBJ2-3; D gene uncertain. Trimming removed 4 bases at V and 0 bases at J, with 8 bases between. The germline V gene has CDR1 MNHNS and CDR2 SASEGT. CDR3 size: 14 residues. The CDR3 region has the DNA TGTGCCAGCAGTGGGGTTTCTAGCACAGATACGCAGTATTTT. Amino acids: CASSGVSSTDTQYF.

This clone came up a few times. The gene calls are TRBV11-2 and TRBJ2-3; no reliable D call. With 7 bases removed from V and 5 bases from J, the gap between germline ends came to 10 bases. The CDR3 has 12 residues. Per the germline V gene, CDR1 is SGHAT and CDR2 is FQNNGV. The DNA for the CDR3 is TGTGCCAGCACCATTAAGGGAGATACGCAGTATTTT. The encoded protein is CASTIKGDTQYF.

The genes are TRBV30 and TRBJ1-1; 10 bases are a match to TRBD1. This CDR3 spans 13 amino acids. CDR1 GTSNPN and CDR2 SVGIG come from the germline V gene (reference sequence). V was pared by 0 bases and J by 11 bases, with 6 bases of the junction left unmatched. The CDR3 nucleotides are TGTGCCTGGAGTGTACAGACGGGACAGGGGGCTTTCTTT. Translating gives CAWSVQTGQGAFF.

There are a few counts of this clone. The chain carries TRBV10-3 and TRBJ2-7; the D gene could be TRBD1 or TRBD2 (5 bases each). CDR3 length: 14 amino acids. V lost 6 bases to trimming and J lost 0 bases, with 12 bases between them. Germline V gene sequence: CDR1 ENHRY, CDR2 SYGVKD. The CDR3 protein is CAIRGTDSSYEQYF. The CDR3 DNA sequence: TGTGCCATCAGAGGGACGGATAGCTCCTACGAGCAGTACTTC.

This CDR3 is CASSEEILEQYF. CDR3 DNA: TGCGCCAGCAGTGAGGAGATTCTCGAGCAGTACTTC. The V gene is TRBV10-2, the J gene TRBJ2-7; D uncertain. Germline V gives CDR1 WSHSY, CDR2 SAAADI. V was pared by 2 bases and J by 6 bases, with 8 bases between. There are 12 residues in the CDR3.

Only a few counts were recorded for this clone. The CDR3 loop is CASSETAGTGHYGYTF. In DNA form, the CDR3 reads TGCGCCAGCAGTGAGACCGCTGGGACAGGGCACTATGGCTACACCTTC. V and J are TRBV10-2 and TRBJ1-2; 9 nucleotides agree with TRBD1. Germline CDR1 reads WSHSY; CDR2 reads SAAADI. The CDR3 is 16 residues long. J lost 3 bases, V lost 2 bases, and 7 bases had no gene match.

J is TRBJ2-1 and V is TRBV5-1; D remains unclear. Between the trimmed V and J ends, which lost 2 bases and 10 bases, there was a span of 16 bases. This CDR3 has 14 amino acids. Germline V CDR1 and CDR2: SGHRS, YFSETQ. Here the CDR3 DNA reads TGCGCCAGCAGCTTCGATAATGGTTCACGGGAGCAGTTCTTC. Translation gives CASSFDNGSREQFF.

The CDR3 here is CASSQESVTGIYEQYF. CDR3 DNA sequence: TGTGCCAGCAGCCAAGAATCCGTGACAGGAATCTACGAGCAGTACTTC. The chain employs TRBV4-2 and TRBJ2-7; D is perhaps TRBD1 (6 bases). The CDR3 is 16 residues long. Trimming stripped 0 bases from V and 3 bases from J, with 15 bases between. The germline V gene has CDR1 LGHNA and CDR2 YNFKEQ.

The V gene is TRBV5-1, the J gene TRBJ1-2; tentatively, D is TRBD1 (5 bases). Between the trimmed V and J ends, which lost 0 bases and 4 bases, there was a span of 10 bases. The CDR3 is 14 amino acids. The germline V gene encodes CDR1 SGHRS and CDR2 YFSETQ. The DNA for the CDR3 is TGCGCCAGCAGCTTGGTCGGGACCGTCTATGGCTACACCTTC. Protein: CASSLVGTVYGYTF. The whole variable domain, filled in from reference TRBV5-1 and TRBJ1-2, reads KAGVTQTPRYLIKTRGQQVTLSCSPISGHRSVSWYQQTPGQGLQFLFEYFSETQRNKGNFPGRFSGRQFSNSRSEMNVSTLELGDSALYLCASSLVGTVYGYTFGSGTRLTVV.

The rearrangement joins TRBV4-2 to TRBJ2-5; D unresolved. V was pared by 0 bases and J by 5 bases, with 10 bases between. The CDR3 is 14 amino acids. CDR1 LGHNA and CDR2 YNFKEQ come from the germline V gene. Here the CDR3 reads CASSQDKGLETQYF. The CDR3 region has the DNA TGTGCCAGCAGCCAAGATAAAGGGTTGGAGACCCAGTACTTC.

The rearrangement joins TRBV5-6 to TRBJ1-1; D unclear. Germline V gene lookup returns CDR1 SGHDT and CDR2 YYEEEE. Deletions cut 4 bases from V and 0 bases from J, with 13 bases between. This CDR3 region has 15 residues. This CDR3 is CASSNLGRLNTEAFF. The CDR3 DNA reads as TGTGCCAGCAGCAACCTCGGTAGGCTGAACACTGAAGCTTTCTTT.

A remark on this clone: A junction end diverges from the germline sequence, so it may reflect a read error. The V gene is TRBV7-7, the J gene TRBJ2-1; 10 bases align to TRBD2. In germline, CDR1 is SSHAT, CDR2 FNYEAQ (reference sequence). This CDR3 comprises 15 residues. The CDR3 region is CASSHGLAAYNEQFF. The CDR3 DNA sequence: TGTGCTAGCAGCCATGGACTAGCGGCCTACAATGAGCAGTTCTTC.